This T cell receptor (beta chain) derives from a study of OX40 agonist ivuxolimab in advanced cancers. People who had autoimmune disease history or systemic immunosuppression were excluded. TCRdb's table, derived via immunoSEQ multiplex PCR, lists solely in-frame clones and lacks some. Among 75,000 to 90,000 clones listed, roughly nine tenths were seen once. The CDR3 consists of 14 residues. Germline V CDR1 and CDR2: SGHRS, YFSETQ. V was pared by 0 bases and J by 0 bases, with 4 bases between. Study-wide results and limits: Antigen targets of the expanded peripheral T cells went undetermined.

For this clone: Its target is unknown.

This chain connects TRBV5-1 to TRBJ1-3; D gene ambiguous. This clonotype was sampled from an adult with an advanced solid tumor such as melanoma, head and neck, liver or kidney cancer. Sequences were derived from CD4+ or CD8+ T cells sorted from blood, sampled in a trial of the OX40 agonist ivuxolimab. The CDR3 reads CASSLEDSGNTIYF. The CDR3 region has the DNA TGCGCCAGCAGCTTGGAAGACTCTGGAAACACCATATATTTT.